The TCR beta chain under discussion was sequenced for a study of blood T cells in healthy people across ages. The study's findings and limits: Age brought a roughly linear fall in TCR beta diversity measured per million T cells. Both naive CD4+ cell counts and diversity were greater in long-lived donors than in aged donors. As naive T cell percentage varied, TCR beta diversity correlated strongly with it.

A J-beta primer mix and a sample-barcoded 5' primer were used in a second PCR of about 6 to 12 cycles. Every cDNA molecule carried a tag from a template-switch adaptor bearing 12 random nucleotides. TCRdb processed the 5' RACE reads anew with MiXCR; each CDR3 protein has one entry. The repertoire consists of approximately 690,000 distinct CDR3 sequences, with approximately 40% occurring once and the leading ten covering approximately 31%. This clonotype was picked up many times. Antigen: not known. CDR3 length equals 16 residues. Trimming removed 4 bases from V and 3 bases from J, with 16 bases in between. CDR1 SNHLY and CDR2 FYNNEI come from the germline V gene.

This chain joins TRBV2 and TRBJ2-1, with D maybe TRBD2 (6 bases). Sequencing was carried out using blood. The receptor was derived from an elderly man in good health. CDR3 sequence: CASSGWEAGLYNEQFF. CDR3 nucleotides: TGTGCCAGCAGTGGATGGGAGGCTGGCCTCTACAATGAGCAGTTCTTC.